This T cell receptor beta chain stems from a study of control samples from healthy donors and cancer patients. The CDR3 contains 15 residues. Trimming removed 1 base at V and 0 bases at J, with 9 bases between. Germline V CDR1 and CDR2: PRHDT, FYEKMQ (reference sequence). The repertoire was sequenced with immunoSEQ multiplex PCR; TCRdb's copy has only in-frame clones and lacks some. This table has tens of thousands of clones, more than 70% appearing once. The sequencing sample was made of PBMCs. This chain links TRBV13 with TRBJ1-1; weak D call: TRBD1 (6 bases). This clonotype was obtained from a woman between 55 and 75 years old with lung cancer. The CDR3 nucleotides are TGTGCCAGCAGCTTAGACGAGGGGGTGAACACTGAAGCTTTCTTT. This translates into CASSLDEGVNTEAFF.